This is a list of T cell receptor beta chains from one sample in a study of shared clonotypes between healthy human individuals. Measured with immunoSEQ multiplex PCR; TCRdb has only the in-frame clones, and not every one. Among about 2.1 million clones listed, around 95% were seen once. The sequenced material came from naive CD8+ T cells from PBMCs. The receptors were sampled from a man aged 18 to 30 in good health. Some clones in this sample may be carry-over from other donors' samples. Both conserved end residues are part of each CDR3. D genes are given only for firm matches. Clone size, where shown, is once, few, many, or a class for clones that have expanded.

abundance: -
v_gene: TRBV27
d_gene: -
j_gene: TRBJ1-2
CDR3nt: TGTGCCAGCAGTTCCAATGCTGTGTTAGGGCTTGGCTACACCTTC
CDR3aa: CASSSNAVLGLGYTF

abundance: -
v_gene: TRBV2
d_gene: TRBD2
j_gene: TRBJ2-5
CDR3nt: TGTGCCAGCAGTGAAGGAACAGGGACTAGCGGTCAGACCCAGTACTTC
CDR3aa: CASSEGTGTSGQTQYF

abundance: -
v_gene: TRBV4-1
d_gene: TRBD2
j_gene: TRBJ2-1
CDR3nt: TGCGCCAGCTCCGGGGGGGCGAATTTTGATGAGCAGTTCTTC
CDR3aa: CASSGGANFDEQFF

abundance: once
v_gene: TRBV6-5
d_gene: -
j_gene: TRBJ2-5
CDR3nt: TGTGCCAGCAGTTACGTCCTGGGGACGCAAGAGACCCAGTACTTC
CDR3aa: CASSYVLGTQETQYF

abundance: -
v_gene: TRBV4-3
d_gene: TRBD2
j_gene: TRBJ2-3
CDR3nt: TGCGCCAGCAGCCAGACTAGCGGGAGGGCAGATACGCAGTATTTT
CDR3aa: CASSQTSGRADTQYF

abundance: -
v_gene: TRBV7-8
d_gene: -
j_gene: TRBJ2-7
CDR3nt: TGTGCCAGCAGCCCCCGGGGCCCGGTGGGGCGCGAGCAGTACTTC
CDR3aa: CASSPRGPVGREQYF

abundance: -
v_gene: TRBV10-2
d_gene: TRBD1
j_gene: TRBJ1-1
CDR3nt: TGCGCCAGCAGGACCGGACAGGGAAACACTGAAGCTTTCTTT
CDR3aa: CASRTGQGNTEAFF

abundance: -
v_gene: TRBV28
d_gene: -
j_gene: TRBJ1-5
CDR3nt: TGTGCCAGCAGTCCCCAGACAGTTCCACGCCCGCCCCAGCATTTT
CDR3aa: CASSPQTVPRPPQHF

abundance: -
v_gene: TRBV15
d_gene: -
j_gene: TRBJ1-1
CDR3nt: TGTGCCACCAGCAGCGGGCCTCCCCAGGGTTTTGACACTGAAGCTTTCTTT
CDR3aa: CATSSGPPQGFDTEAFF

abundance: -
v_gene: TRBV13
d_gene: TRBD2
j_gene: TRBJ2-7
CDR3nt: TGTGCCAGCAGCCGTGAAGGTCCCGGGACTAGCGCTTTTCGGGAGCAGTACTTC
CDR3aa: CASSREGPGTSAFREQYF

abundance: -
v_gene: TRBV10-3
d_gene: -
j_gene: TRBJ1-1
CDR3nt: TGTGCCATCAGTGGGGGGTACAACACTGAAGCTTTCTTT
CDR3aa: CAISGGYNTEAFF

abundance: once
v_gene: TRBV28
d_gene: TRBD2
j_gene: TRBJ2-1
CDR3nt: TGTGCCAGCAGCTATAGCGGGAGGGCCAAGGATGAGCAGTTCTTC
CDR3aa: CASSYSGRAKDEQFF

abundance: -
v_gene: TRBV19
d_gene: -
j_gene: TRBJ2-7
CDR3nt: TGTGCCAGTAGTATGTCGGGGACGGCCTACGAGCAGTACTTC
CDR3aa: CASSMSGTAYEQYF

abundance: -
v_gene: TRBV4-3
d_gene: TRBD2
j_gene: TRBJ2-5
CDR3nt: TGCGCCAGCAGCCAAGGGGCTAGCGGGAATCCCGAGACCCAGTACTTC
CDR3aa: CASSQGASGNPETQYF

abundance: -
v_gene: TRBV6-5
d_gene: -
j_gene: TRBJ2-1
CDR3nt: TGTGCCAGCAGTTCGACCCTATCCTCCTACAATGAGCAGTTCTTC
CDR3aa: CASSSTLSSYNEQFF

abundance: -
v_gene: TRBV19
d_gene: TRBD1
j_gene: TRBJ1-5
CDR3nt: TGTGCCAGTAGTTTGATAGGGGGCGGGAATCAGCCCCAGCATTTT
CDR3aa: CASSLIGGGNQPQHF

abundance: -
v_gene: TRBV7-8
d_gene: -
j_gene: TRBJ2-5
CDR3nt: TGTGCCAGCAGCCTTACAGTAAAAGAGACCCAGTACTTC
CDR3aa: CASSLTVKETQYF

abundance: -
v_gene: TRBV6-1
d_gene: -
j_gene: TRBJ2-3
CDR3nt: TGTGCCAGCAGTGATGGAGGACAGTTGTTCACAGATACGCAGTATTTT
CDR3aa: CASSDGGQLFTDTQYF

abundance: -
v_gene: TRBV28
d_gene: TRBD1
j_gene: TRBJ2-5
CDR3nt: TGTGCCAGCAGTAACCGGGACAGGGGAGGGGAGACCCAGTACTTC
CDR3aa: CASSNRDRGGETQYF

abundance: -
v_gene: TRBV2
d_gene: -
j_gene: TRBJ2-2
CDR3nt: TGTGCCACCTTCCGAGGTTGGGGGCCGAACACCGGGGAGCTGTTTTTT
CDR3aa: CATFRGWGPNTGELFF

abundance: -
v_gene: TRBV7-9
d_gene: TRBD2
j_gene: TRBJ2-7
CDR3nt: TGTGCCTCTAGCGGGAGGGCGGAAGAGCAGTACTTC
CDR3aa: CASSGRAEEQYF

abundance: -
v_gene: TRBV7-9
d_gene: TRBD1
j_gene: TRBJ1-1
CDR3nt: TGTGCCAGCAGCTTAGCCGGGGGACAGGACGGGGTCCGCGCTTTCTTT
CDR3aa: CASSLAGGQDGVRAFF